The clone carrying this T cell receptor beta chain has a handful of counts. Its specificity is unknown. MiXCR, applied by TCRdb to the reads, yields one record per CDR3 protein. Of 490,000 or so distinct CDR3 sequences listed, around 11% are singletons. The sample comes from a study of T cell repertoires in cytomegalovirus infection. Study information: TCR beta signatures that were public indicated CMV infection and matching HLA type.

Findings and limits, study-wide: Cumulative public TCR beta family frequency identified CMV carriers with the relevant HLA. Ex vivo, HLA-C-restricted CMV-specific TCR beta clonotypes prevailed over the rest of the response.

The receptor was derived from a human donor in good health (CMV status not recorded). Some clones in this sample may be carry-over from other donors' samples. The sequencing input was PBMCs.

CDR3 amino acids: CASGGRVYEQYF. CDR3 sequence (DNA): TGTGCTAGTGGAGGCAGGGTTTACGAGCAGTACTTC. V usage is TRBV12-5 and J usage is TRBJ2-7, with D tentatively TRBD1 (5 bases). Germline-derived CDR1 and CDR2 are LGHNT and FRNRAP. The ends were cut back, 6 bases at V and 4 bases at J, with 10 bases in the middle. The CDR3 length is 12 residues.